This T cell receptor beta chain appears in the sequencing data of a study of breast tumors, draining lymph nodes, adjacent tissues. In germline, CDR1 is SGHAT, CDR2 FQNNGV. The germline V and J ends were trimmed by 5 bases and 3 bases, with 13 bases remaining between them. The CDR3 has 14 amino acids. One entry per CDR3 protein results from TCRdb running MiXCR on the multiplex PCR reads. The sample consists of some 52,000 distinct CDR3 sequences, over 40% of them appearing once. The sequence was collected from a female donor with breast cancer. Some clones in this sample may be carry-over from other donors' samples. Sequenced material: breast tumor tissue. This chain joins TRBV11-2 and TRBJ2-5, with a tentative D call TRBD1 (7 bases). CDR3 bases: TGTGCCAGCAGCGCAGGCGGGACAGAAGAGACCCAGTACTTC. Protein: CASSAGGTEETQYF.